This section outlines one T cell receptor (beta chain) sequence together with its context. The target of this receptor is not known. Base quality data are lacking; no much larger clone is found one base away. TCRbeta CDR3 regions were amplified from genomic DNA using the immunoSEQ Assay, a bias-controlled multiplex PCR. As for the original processing: Nucleated cell counts per sample were estimated from amplification of reference gene primers within the assay. To quantify the absolute abundance of each unique TCRbeta CDR3 rearrangement, sequence reads were collapsed and filtered. For each sample, productive Simpson clonality was calculated by taking the square root of Simpson's diversity index across productive rearrangements. TCRdb mirrors the immuneACCESS table, restricted to in-frame sequences. Some clones are absent from its copies; in checked studies, under half trace to an unresolved V gene, and the reason for the others is unknown. V, J and clone size reflect that table, while D and trimming were determined from the DNA. The sample yields about 120,000 clones; over 85% were counted once. Around 3.7% of the sample belongs to the ten largest clones.

This specimen comes from a study of blood T cell repertoires in COVID-19 (dated by TCRdb to the early 2020s). Study-level background: The collaborator samples originated in the United States, Italy and Spain and spanned the acute and convalescent phases of COVID-19. The material from the prospective study consisted of cDNA or gDNA derived from T cells, B-cell-depleted T cells, or PBMCs. Deeply sampled blood TCRbeta repertoires from subjects exposed to, actively infected with, or recovered from COVID-19 were included in the dataset. The repertoires were released in a freely available public database meant as a resource for research on the immune response to SARS-CoV-2. The samples were drawn from two sources: the first 160 participants of the ongoing ImmuneRACE study, and 1,200 or so subjects contributed by 6 global collaborators. Sample metadata almost always included a de-identified subject ID, COVID-19 status, age in years and sex. Where available, HLA class I and class II types were obtained from metadata supplied by the sample provider rather than from assay-based typing.

The CDR3 covers 12 residues, taking in both the cysteine and the phenylalanine. Of all the DNA, just the CDR3 is kept, 36 bases in frame from base 1. Trimming removed 5 bases from V and 1 base from J, leaving 5 bases between the germline ends. From the germline V gene, CDR1 is SGHDN and CDR2 is FVKESK. Beyond this particular receptor, the publication reports: The quantity of clinical and demographic metadata differed by source and by participant and was supplied without curation.

Whole blood was collected in K2EDTA tubes by collaborating institutions according to the institutions' own protocols. For TCRbeta analysis, collaborator samples were shipped as frozen whole blood, as isolated PBMCs, or as DNA extracted from either sample type. This receptor was obtained from a man between 45 and 60 years old with active COVID-19. The material sequenced was peripheral blood. Recombination connected TRBV14 to TRBJ2-5; the D gene remains uncertain. The nucleotides are TGTGCCAGCAGCGCACTCCAAGAGACCCAGTACTTC. Protein translation: CASSALQETQYF.